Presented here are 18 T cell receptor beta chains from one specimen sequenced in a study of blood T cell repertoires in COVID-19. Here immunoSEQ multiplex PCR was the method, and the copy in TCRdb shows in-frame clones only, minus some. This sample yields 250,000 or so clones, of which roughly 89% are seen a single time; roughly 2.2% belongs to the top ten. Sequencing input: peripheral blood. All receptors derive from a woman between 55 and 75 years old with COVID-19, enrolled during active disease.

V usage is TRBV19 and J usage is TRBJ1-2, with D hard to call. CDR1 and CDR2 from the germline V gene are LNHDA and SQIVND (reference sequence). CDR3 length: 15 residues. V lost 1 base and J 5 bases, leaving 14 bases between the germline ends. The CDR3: CASSIARGVQYGYTF. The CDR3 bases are TGTGCCAGTAGTATAGCCCGGGGAGTTCAGTATGGCTACACCTTC.

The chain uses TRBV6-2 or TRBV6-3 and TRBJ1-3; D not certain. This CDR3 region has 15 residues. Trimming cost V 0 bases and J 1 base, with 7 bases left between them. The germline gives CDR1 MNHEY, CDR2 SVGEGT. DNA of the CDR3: TGTGCCAGCAGTTACTCCGGCGGTTCTGGAAACACCATATATTTT. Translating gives CASSYSGGSGNTIYF.

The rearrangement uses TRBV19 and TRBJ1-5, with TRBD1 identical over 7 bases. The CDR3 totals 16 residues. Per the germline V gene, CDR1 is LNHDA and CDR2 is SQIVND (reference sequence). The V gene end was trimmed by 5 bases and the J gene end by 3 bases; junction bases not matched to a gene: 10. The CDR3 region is CASSSTGLGPNQPQHF. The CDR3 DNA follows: TGTGCCAGTAGTTCGACAGGGTTAGGCCCCAATCAGCCCCAGCATTTT.

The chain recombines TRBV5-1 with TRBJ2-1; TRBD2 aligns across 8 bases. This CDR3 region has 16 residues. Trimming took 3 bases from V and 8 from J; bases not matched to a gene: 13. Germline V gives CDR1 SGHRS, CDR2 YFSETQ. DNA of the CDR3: TGCGCCAGCAGCTCCGCGGGGGGCGATTCGGGCGATGAGCAGTTCTTC. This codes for CASSSAGGDSGDEQFF.

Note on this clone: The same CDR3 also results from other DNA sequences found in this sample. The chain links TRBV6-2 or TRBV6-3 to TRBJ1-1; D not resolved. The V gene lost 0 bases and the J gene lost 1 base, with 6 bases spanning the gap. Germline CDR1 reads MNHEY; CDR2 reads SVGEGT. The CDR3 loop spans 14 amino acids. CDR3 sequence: CASSYSRENTEAFF. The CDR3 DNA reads TGTGCCAGCAGTTACTCGAGGGAGAACACTGAAGCTTTCTTT.

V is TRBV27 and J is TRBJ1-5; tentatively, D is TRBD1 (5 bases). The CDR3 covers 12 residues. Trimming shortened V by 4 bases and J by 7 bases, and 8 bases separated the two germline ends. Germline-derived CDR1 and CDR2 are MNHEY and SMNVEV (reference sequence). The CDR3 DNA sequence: TGTGCCAGCAGTTCGGGGGAACAGCCCCAGCATTTT. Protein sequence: CASSSGEQPQHF.

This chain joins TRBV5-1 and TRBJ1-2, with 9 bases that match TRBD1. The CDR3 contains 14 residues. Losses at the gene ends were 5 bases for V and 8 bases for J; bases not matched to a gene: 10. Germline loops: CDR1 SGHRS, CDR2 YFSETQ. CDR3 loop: CASSLPRTGDGYTF. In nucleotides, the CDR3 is TGCGCCAGCAGTCTTCCTAGGACAGGGGACGGCTACACCTTC.

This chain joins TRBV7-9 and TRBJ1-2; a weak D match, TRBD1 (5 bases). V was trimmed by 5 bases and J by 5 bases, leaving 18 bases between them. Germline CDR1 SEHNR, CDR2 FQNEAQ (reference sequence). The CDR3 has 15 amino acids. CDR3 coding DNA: TGTGCCAGCAGCATATACGCGGACATCGGATATGGCTACACCTTC. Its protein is CASSIYADIGYGYTF.

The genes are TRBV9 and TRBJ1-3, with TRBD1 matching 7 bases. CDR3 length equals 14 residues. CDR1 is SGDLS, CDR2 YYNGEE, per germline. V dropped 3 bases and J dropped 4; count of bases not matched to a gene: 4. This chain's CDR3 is CASSGQGTGNTIYF. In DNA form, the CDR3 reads TGTGCCAGCAGCGGACAGGGCACCGGAAACACCATATATTTT.

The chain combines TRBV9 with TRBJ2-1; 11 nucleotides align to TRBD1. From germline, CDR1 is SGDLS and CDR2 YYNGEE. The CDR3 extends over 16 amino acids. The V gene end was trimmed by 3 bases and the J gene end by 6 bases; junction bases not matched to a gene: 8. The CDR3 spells CASSASTGTGGNEQFF. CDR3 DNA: TGTGCCAGCAGCGCATCAACGGGGACAGGGGGCAATGAGCAGTTCTTC.

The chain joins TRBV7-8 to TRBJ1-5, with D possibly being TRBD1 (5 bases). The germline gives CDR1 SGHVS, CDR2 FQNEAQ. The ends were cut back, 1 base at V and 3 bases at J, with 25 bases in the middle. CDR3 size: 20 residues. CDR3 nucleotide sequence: TGTGCCAGCAGCTTAGGTTCCTGGACAAAATCCCAGACCCTCAATCAGCCCCAGCATTTT. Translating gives CASSLGSWTKSQTLNQPQHF.

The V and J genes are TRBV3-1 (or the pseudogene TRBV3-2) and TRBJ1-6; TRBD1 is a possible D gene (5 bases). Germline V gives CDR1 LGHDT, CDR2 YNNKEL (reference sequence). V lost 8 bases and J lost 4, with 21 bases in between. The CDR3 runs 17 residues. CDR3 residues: CASRPRASGVYNSPLHF. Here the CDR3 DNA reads TGTGCCAGCCGCCCCAGGGCCTCGGGGGTTTATAATTCACCCCTCCACTTT.

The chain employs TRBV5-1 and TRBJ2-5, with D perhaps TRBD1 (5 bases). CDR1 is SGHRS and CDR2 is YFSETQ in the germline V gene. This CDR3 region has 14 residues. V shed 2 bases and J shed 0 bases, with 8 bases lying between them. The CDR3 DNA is TGCGCCAGCAGCTTTCAGGGTAACCAAGAGACCCAGTACTTC. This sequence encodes CASSFQGNQETQYF.

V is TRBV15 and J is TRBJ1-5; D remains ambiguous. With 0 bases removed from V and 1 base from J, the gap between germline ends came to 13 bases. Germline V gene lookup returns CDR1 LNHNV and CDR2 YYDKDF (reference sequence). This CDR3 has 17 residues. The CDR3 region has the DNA TGTGCCACCAGCAGAGATATTGCGGGGATAAGCAATCAGCCCCAGCATTTT. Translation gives CATSRDIAGISNQPQHF.

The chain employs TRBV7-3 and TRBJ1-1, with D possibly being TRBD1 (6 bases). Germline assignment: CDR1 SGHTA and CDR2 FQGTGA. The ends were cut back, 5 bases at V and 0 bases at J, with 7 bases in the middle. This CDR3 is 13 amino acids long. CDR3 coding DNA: TGTGCCAGCAGCGAGGGGGTGAACACTGAAGCTTTCTTT. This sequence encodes CASSEGVNTEAFF. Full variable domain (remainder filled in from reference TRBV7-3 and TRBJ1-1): GAGVSQTPSNKVTEKGKYVELRCDPISGHTALYWYRQSLGQGPEFLIYFQGTGAADDSGLPNDRFFAVRPEGSVSTLKIQRTERGDSAVYLCASSEGVNTEAFFGQGTRLTVV.

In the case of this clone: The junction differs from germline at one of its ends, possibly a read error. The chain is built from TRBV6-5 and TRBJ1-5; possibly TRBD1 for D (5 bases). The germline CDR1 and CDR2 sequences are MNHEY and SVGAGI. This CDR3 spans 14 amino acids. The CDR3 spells CAGRTTGGVEPQHF. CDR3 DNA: TGTGCCGGCAGGACCACAGGCGGAGTGGAGCCCCAGCATTTT.

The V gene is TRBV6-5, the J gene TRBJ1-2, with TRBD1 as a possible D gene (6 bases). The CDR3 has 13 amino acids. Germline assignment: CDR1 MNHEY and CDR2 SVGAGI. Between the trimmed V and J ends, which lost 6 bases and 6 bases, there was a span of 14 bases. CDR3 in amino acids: CASRFTGSNGYTF. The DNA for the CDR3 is TGTGCCAGCAGATTCACAGGGTCCAATGGCTACACCTTC.

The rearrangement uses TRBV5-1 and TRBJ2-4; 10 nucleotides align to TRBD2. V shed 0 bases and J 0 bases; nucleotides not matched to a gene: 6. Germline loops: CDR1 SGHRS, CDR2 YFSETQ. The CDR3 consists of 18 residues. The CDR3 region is CASSLEASGGRAKNIQYF. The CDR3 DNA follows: TGCGCCAGCAGCTTGGAGGCTAGCGGGGGCCGAGCCAAAAACATTCAGTACTTC.